This TCR beta chain derives from a study of Ad26.COV2.S vaccination and SARS-CoV-2 variants. Treatment: over 15 received Ad26.COV2.S at low or high dose, single or two shots; roughly five received placebo; per-sample allocation not given. It was on day 63 after the first vaccine or placebo injection that samples were taken. The protocol was immunoSEQ multiplex PCR, while the TCRdb copy is restricted to in-frame clones and leaves out a portion. The data show approximately 460,000 clones, 89% seen once. CDR1 is MDHEN, CDR2 SYDVKM, per germline. The ends lost 3 bases at V and 2 bases at J; junction bases unmatched: 6. The CDR3 covers 16 residues.

The source was peripheral blood, collected in a trial of Ad26.COV2.S vaccine versus placebo. The chain carries TRBV28 and TRBJ2-1; 8 positions agree with TRBD2. The sequence was obtained from a person between 18 and 65 years old who received the Ad26.COV2.S COVID-19 vaccine or a placebo. The CDR3 DNA follows: TGTGCCAGCAGTTTTTTGTGGCGGGGGGCCTACAATGAGCAGTTCTTC. Amino acid sequence: CASSFLWRGAYNEQFF.